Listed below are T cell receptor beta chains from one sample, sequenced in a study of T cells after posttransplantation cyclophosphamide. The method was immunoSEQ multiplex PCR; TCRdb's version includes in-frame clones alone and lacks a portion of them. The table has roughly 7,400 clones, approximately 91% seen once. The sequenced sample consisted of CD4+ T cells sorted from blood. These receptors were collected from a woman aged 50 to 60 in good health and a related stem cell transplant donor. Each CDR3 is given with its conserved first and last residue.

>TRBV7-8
CASSPPGGGNEQFF
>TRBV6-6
CASSYGGDRVKEKLFF
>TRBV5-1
CASREGQTSYEQYF
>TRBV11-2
CASSRWPGQGADTGELFF
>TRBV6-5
CASSLGQGSPGGYTF
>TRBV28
CASRRKVMTRTSRFQPQHF
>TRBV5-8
CASSFGELNQPQHF
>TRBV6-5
CASRGAGGPDTQYF
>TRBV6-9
CASRRPGHRFADTQYF
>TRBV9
CASSADRVRSREPEKLFF
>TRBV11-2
CASSLIGADSPLHF
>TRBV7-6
CASSLGEIQTQYF
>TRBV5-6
CASSADRNYGYTF
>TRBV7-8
CASSLGPRTGGGISPLHF
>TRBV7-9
CASSSTVNQETQYF
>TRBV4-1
CASSQDHRGQERVGLDEQYF
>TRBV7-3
CASSSSGARNTEAFF
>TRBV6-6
CASQRVGYEQYF
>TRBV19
CASRNRGPGETQYF
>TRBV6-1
CASSETWGAIPSPLHF
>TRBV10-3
CAISVSGENEQFF
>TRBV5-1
CASSPEGVQRGGNEQFF
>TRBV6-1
CASVGTGSEQYF
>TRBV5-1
CASSVSSGGTYEQYF
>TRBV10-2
CASRYGQRGTEAFF
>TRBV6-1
CASSENVETSYNEQFF
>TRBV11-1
CASSHREISYEQYF
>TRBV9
CASSSLGRNTYNEQFF
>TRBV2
CASSEQVPWREQYF
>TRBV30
CAWSNGGPGGFYEQFF
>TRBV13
CASSLVGQVPNTEAFF
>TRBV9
CASNKGEIATEAFF
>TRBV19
CASSIMGSGGSGDTQYF
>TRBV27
CASSSLDRGRFIFLEAFF
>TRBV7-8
CASSVSTGGTEAFF
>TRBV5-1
CASSPEGFGEAFF
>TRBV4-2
CASSQDFEAEQYF
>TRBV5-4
CASSPRDWVTTQYF
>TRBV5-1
CASSLGQGNSPLHF
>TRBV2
CASSDRTSGTTGELFF
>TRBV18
CASSPSGTKDGYTF
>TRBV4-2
CASSQDPSDSGTDTQYF
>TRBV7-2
CASSLGLAGGSPMNYEQYF
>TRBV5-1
CASSLPTNTGELFF
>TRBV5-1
CASSLAGRENYGYTF
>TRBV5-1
CASRVQGDTGTEAFF
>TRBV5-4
CASSRTGNTDTQYF
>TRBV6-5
CASSPLLAKNIQYF
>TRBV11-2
CASSSGTRNSYEQYF
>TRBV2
CASSAGLNSYNEQFF
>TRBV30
CAWSVGAGQPQHF
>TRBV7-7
CASSPAGGETQYF
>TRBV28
CASSSPDRVSGGYTF
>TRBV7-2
CASSLGGRGRGYTF
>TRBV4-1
CASSPGRGASGFYNEKLFF
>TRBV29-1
CSGHSGTEAFF
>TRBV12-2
CASRLTGLAEYNEQFF
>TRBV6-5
CASNTGVGELFF
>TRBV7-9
CASSLNSYGYTF